This TCR beta chain comes out of a study of beta chain features in type 1 diabetes. Blood was drawn once from each donor into heparinised tubes. The draws averaged roughly 120 mL. The isolated RNA, all of it, was reverse transcribed, so expressed TCRB transcripts were what got sequenced. Profiled with immunoSEQ multiplex PCR; TCRdb holds only in-frame clones, not every one. Among about 19,000 clones listed, approximately 50% were seen once. V was clipped by 0 bases and J by 1 base, with 9 bases between them. Germline V gives CDR1 SQVTM, CDR2 ANQGSEA. The CDR3 is made up of 14 amino acids. Sequencing was carried out using stem cell memory CD4+ T cells from blood. This chain uses TRBV29-1 with TRBJ1-1; D may be TRBD1 (5 bases). This clonotype originated in a man between 18 and 35 years old in good health. DNA of the CDR3: TGCAGCGTTGAAGAGGCAGGGTGGAACACTGAAGCTTTCTTT. Its protein is CSVEEAGWNTEAFF.